This passage covers 25 T cell receptor beta chains from one sample sequenced in a study of CD8+CD57+ T cells in acquired aplastic anemia. Patients chosen for sequencing had CD8+CD57+ cells that had expanded, as shown by flow cytometry. CDR3 and TCR beta VDJ profiling relied on genomic DNA as the template. TCRdb ran MiXCR on the reads and lists one entry per CDR3 protein. In the table there are about half a million distinct CDR3 sequences, over 25% of which are singletons. Material for sequencing was sorted CD4+, CD8+, or CD8+CD57+ T cells (not recorded which) from PBMCs. Receptors originate from a human donor with aplastic anemia.

Many counts were recorded for this clonotype. This chain uses TRBV19 with TRBJ2-5; 12 bases are shared with TRBD1. This CDR3 region has 16 residues. Germline-derived CDR1 and CDR2 are LNHDA and SQIVND (reference sequence). V dropped 3 bases and J dropped 3; count of bases not matched to a gene: 5. The CDR3 bases are TGTGCCAGTAGTATCGGAGGGACAGGGGGCAAAGAGACCCAGTACTTC. As protein: CASSIGGTGGKETQYF.

The chain is built from TRBV28 and TRBJ2-7; a possible D gene is TRBD2 (5 bases). The CDR3 length is 12 residues. V was pared by 5 bases and J by 7 bases, with 12 bases between. CDR1 and CDR2 from the germline V gene are MDHEN and SYDVKM. The CDR3 protein is CASSRGYEEQYF. CDR3 nucleotide sequence: TGTGCCAGCAGTCGGGGTTATGAGGAGCAGTACTTC.

This clonotype has at least ten counts. The chain recombines TRBV9 with TRBJ1-6, with D perhaps TRBD1 (6 bases). CDR1 and CDR2 from the germline V gene are SGDLS and YYNGEE. V was pared by 2 bases and J by 6 bases, with 6 bases between. This CDR3 is 13 amino acids long. CDR3: CASSVDSNSPLHF. In DNA, the CDR3 is TGTGCCAGCAGCGTGGACAGTAATTCACCCCTCCACTTT.

This clonotype was recorded a few times. A read error may account for a junction end that differs from germline. The gene calls are TRBV20-1 and TRBJ2-2; 9 nucleotides align to TRBD1. The germline CDR1 and CDR2 sequences are DFQATT and SNEGSKA (reference sequence). This CDR3 is 13 amino acids long. The CDR3 DNA reads as TGCAGTGCTGGGGACAGGGCTACCGAGGAGCTGTTTTTT. Translated: CSAGDRATEELFF.

The sample holds a few counts of this clonotype. The chain combines TRBV11-2 with TRBJ1-1; D is unresolved. The V end was cut by 3 bases, the J end by 1 base, with 18 bases between. Germline V lookup: CDR1 SGHAT, CDR2 FQNNGV. The CDR3 is 17 residues long. This CDR3 reads CASSFKIVQARNTEAFF. CDR3 DNA: TGTGCCAGCAGCTTCAAAATCGTTCAGGCTAGGAACACTGAAGCTTTCTTT.

Remarks on this clonotype: This may be a read error, as it is one base from a much larger clone. The rearrangement uses TRBV14 and TRBJ1-2; no clear D. The V gene's germline CDR1 is SGHDN and CDR2 FVKESK. The CDR3 is made up of 16 amino acids. V dropped 1 base and J dropped 4 bases, with 16 bases sitting between them. CDR3 in DNA: TGTGCCAGCAGCCAAGCCGCGGCAGGAGGTGGCTATGGCTACACCTTC. This gives the protein CASSQAAAGGGYGYTF. Using reference TRBV14 and TRBJ1-2 for the parts outside the CDR3, the full variable domain is EAGVTQFPSHSVIEKGQTVTLRCDPISGHDNLYWYRRVMGKEIKFLLHFVKESKQDESGMPNNRFLAERTGGTYSTLKVQPAELEDSGVYFCASSQAAAGGGYGYTFGSGTRLTVV.

The table lists this clonotype with a few counts. The V and J genes are TRBV4-3 and TRBJ1-1; D is unresolved. The V gene's germline CDR1 is LGHNA and CDR2 YSLEER. The CDR3 consists of 16 residues. V was shortened by 0 bases and J by 1 base, with 12 bases between the two germline ends. CDR3 coding DNA: TGCGCCAGCAGCCAAGAAGCCCTGGGCTCGAACACTGAAGCTTTCTTT. Protein product: CASSQEALGSNTEAFF.

For this clonotype: A much larger clone differs by one base, so this may be a read error. This rearrangement joins TRBV15 to TRBJ2-3; tentatively, D is TRBD1 (5 bases). V was shortened by 10 bases and J by 1 base, with 12 bases between the two germline ends. The germline V gene has CDR1 LNHNV and CDR2 YYDKDF (reference sequence). The CDR3 runs 13 residues. CDR3 loop: CASRVDGTDTQYF. The CDR3 nucleotides are TGTGCCAGCAGGGTGGACGGCACAGATACGCAGTATTTT.

This clonotype occurred a few times. This chain links TRBV28 with TRBJ2-7; 7 nucleotides line up with TRBD1. This CDR3 spans 15 amino acids. CDR1 is MDHEN and CDR2 is SYDVKM in the germline V gene. The trim removed 0 bases at V and 3 bases at J, leaving 5 bases unmatched. In DNA, the CDR3 is TGTGCCAGCAGTTTATGGGCAGGGGGTGTCTACGAGCAGTACTTC. It is translated as CASSLWAGGVYEQYF.

This clonotype was seen a handful of times. CDR3 sequence reads: CASRLVLNEKLFF. CDR3 DNA sequence: TGTGCCAGCCGTTTAGTCCTTAATGAAAAACTGTTTTTT. The chain uses TRBV6-5 and TRBJ1-4; D not resolved. CDR1 is MNHEY, CDR2 SVGAGI, per germline. This CDR3 contains 13 residues. V lost 8 bases, J lost 4 bases, and 11 bases lay in between.

This clonotype was detected a few times. The V gene is TRBV7-2, the J gene TRBJ1-2, with D perhaps TRBD1 (5 bases). CDR3 size: 17 residues. Germline V gene sequence: CDR1 SGHTA, CDR2 FQGNSA. The V end was cut by 5 bases, the J end by 0 bases, with 19 bases between. CDR3: CASSPDGGRKANYGYTF. The CDR3 DNA sequence: TGTGCCAGCAGCCCCGATGGGGGAAGAAAAGCTAACTATGGCTACACCTTC.

Worth noting for this clonotype: With a much larger clone just one base away, this may be a read error. This CDR3 reads CASREVGGGPNGELFF. DNA of the CDR3: TGCGCCAGCCGTGAGGTCGGGGGGGGCCCTAACGGGGAGCTGTTTTTT. This chain links TRBV10-2 with TRBJ2-2; 8 bases are a match to TRBD2. Germline-derived CDR1 and CDR2 are WSHSY and SAAADI. The CDR3 loop spans 16 amino acids.

This clonotype has just a few counts. This chain uses TRBV24-1 with TRBJ1-1; no reliable D call. This CDR3 has 15 amino acids. The V gene's germline CDR1 is KGHDR and CDR2 SFDVKD. The V and J ends lost 1 base and 4 bases respectively, with 12 bases between them. The CDR3 here is CATSDFPWRVTEAFF. The CDR3 coding sequence is TGTGCCACCAGTGATTTTCCCTGGCGGGTCACTGAAGCTTTCTTT.

The J gene is TRBJ1-1, the V gene TRBV5-6; weak D call: TRBD1 (6 bases). The V gene lost 4 bases and the J gene lost 4 bases, with 14 bases spanning the gap. This CDR3 has 14 amino acids. CDR1 SGHDT and CDR2 YYEEEE come from the germline V gene. CDR3 DNA sequence: TGTGCCAGCAGCCCGGGACATAGATTCACTGAAGCTTTCTTT. It codes for CASSPGHRFTEAFF.

The V call is TRBV2, the J call TRBJ2-7; 11 nucleotides line up with TRBD1. V dropped 2 bases and J dropped 2; count of bases not matched to a gene: 11. The CDR3 covers 18 residues. Per the germline V gene, CDR1 is SNHLY and CDR2 is FYNNEI. CDR3 sequence (DNA): TGTGCCAGCAGTGAACCGGGTATAGTGGGACAGGGGGCCTACGAGCAGTACTTC. This gives the protein CASSEPGIVGQGAYEQYF. Based on the CDR3 plus reference TRBV2 and TRBJ2-7, the full variable domain is EPEVTQTPSHQVTQMGQEVILRCVPISNHLYFYWYRQILGQKVEFLVSFYNNEISEKSEIFDDQFSVERPDGSNFTLKIRSTKLEDSAMYFCASSEPGIVGQGAYEQYFGPGTRLTVT.

This clonotype was found many times. The V and J genes are TRBV4-2 and TRBJ1-2; D is unresolved. This CDR3 is 11 amino acids long. V lost 3 bases and J 8 bases, leaving 7 bases between the germline ends. Germline assignment: CDR1 LGHNA and CDR2 YNFKEQ. CDR3 in amino acids: CASSHRGGYTF. The CDR3 DNA sequence: TGTGCCAGCAGCCATCGCGGAGGCTACACCTTC.

This clonotype was seen repeatedly, ten times or more. The rearrangement uses TRBV7-8 and TRBJ2-1, with a possible D match to TRBD2 (6 bases). The CDR3 covers 15 residues. Trimming shortened V by 3 bases and J by 7 bases, and 16 bases separated the two germline ends. Per germline, CDR1 SGHVS and CDR2 FQNEAQ. The CDR3 sequence is CASSFRRGVVNEQFF. CDR3 bases: TGTGCCAGCAGCTTTCGGCGGGGTGTGGTGAATGAGCAGTTCTTC.

This CDR3 is CASSQDELDNEQFF. In nucleotides, the CDR3 is TGTGCCAGCAGCCAAGACGAGCTGGACAATGAGCAGTTCTTC. The rearrangement joins TRBV3-1 to TRBJ2-1; D gene uncertain. Trimming removed 0 bases at V and 5 bases at J, with 8 bases between. Germline values: CDR1 LGHDT, CDR2 YNNKEL (reference sequence). The CDR3 consists of 14 residues.

This clonotype was recorded a few times. The rearrangement joins TRBV30 to TRBJ2-7; D gene ambiguous. The CDR3 runs to 12 residues. The germline V gene has CDR1 GTSNPN and CDR2 SVGIG (reference sequence). V was shortened by 0 bases and J by 6 bases, with 9 bases between the two germline ends. In nucleotides, the CDR3 is TGTGCCTGGAGTGTAAATGAGGTCGAGCAGTACTTC. Translating gives CAWSVNEVEQYF. Complete variable domain (other parts from reference TRBV30 and TRBJ2-7): SQTIHQWPATLVQPVGSPLSLECTVEGTSNPNLYWYRQAAGRGLQLLFYSVGIGQISSEVPQNLSASRPQDRQFILSSKKLLLSDSGFYLCAWSVNEVEQYFGPGTRLTVT.

The V and J genes are TRBV5-1 and TRBJ2-3; D perhaps matches TRBD2 (6 bases). The CDR3 runs 15 residues. Trimming left V 2 bases short and J 0 bases short, with 10 bases between. Looked up from germline, CDR1 is SGHRS and CDR2 is YFSETQ. The CDR3 region is CASSFMGTSTDTQYF. The CDR3 bases are TGCGCCAGCAGCTTTATGGGGACTAGCACAGATACGCAGTATTTT.

The sample holds one count of this clonotype. This sequence joins TRBV2 and TRBJ2-1; no reliable D call. V dropped 4 bases and J dropped 0 bases, with 13 bases sitting between them. The CDR3 totals 16 residues. Per germline, CDR1 SNHLY and CDR2 FYNNEI. The CDR3 reads CASSAAPHSSYNEQFF. CDR3 sequence (DNA): TGTGCCAGCAGTGCTGCACCCCATAGCTCCTACAATGAGCAGTTCTTC.

This chain uses TRBV25-1 with TRBJ1-6; D is perhaps TRBD1 (5 bases). The CDR3 sequence is 14 residues long. The V gene lost 6 bases and the J gene lost 13 bases, with 19 bases spanning the gap. Germline CDR1 and CDR2: MGHDK and SYGVNS. CDR3: CASSPGTAHLPLHF. For the CDR3, the DNA is TGTGCCAGCAGCCCAGGGACTGCCCATCTGCCCCTCCACTTT. The whole variable domain, filled in from reference TRBV25-1 and TRBJ1-6, reads EADIYQTPRYLVIGTGKKITLECSQTMGHDKMYWYQQDPGMELHLIHYSYGVNSTEKGDLSSESTVSRIRTEHFPLTLESARPSHTSQYLCASSPGTAHLPLHFGNGTRLTVT.

The chain carries TRBV5-1 and TRBJ1-5; no clear D. V was clipped by 4 bases and J by 7 bases, with 18 bases between them. This CDR3 spans 15 amino acids. Germline V gene data show CDR1 as SGHRS and CDR2 as YFSETQ. The CDR3 sequence is CASSPGLLGRQPQHF. In nucleotides, the CDR3 is TGCGCCAGCAGCCCCGGGTTGTTGGGGAGACAGCCCCAGCATTTT. Filled out from reference TRBV5-1 and TRBJ1-5, the complete variable domain reads KAGVTQTPRYLIKTRGQQVTLSCSPISGHRSVSWYQQTPGQGLQFLFEYFSETQRNKGNFPGRFSGRQFSNSRSEMNVSTLELGDSALYLCASSPGLLGRQPQHFGDGTRLSIL.

This clonotype occurred once. It may be a read error: a sequence one base away is much more abundant. The CDR3 region is CASSLEPGQGTEAFF. Here the CDR3 DNA reads TGTGCCAGCAGCTTGGAGCCGGGACAGGGCACTGAAGCTTTCTTT. The V gene is TRBV5-8, the J gene TRBJ1-1, with 9 bases matching TRBD1. Trimming cost V 0 bases and J 4 bases; bases outside gene matches: 4. Germline values: CDR1 SGHTS, CDR2 YDEGEE. This CDR3 spans 15 amino acids.

In its sample, this clonotype was seen a few times. The CDR3 reads CASGPDRGYEQYF. CDR3 nucleotides: TGCGCCAGCGGCCCGGACAGGGGCTACGAGCAGTACTTC. This sequence joins TRBV5-1 and TRBJ2-7, with TRBD1 matching over 9 bases. CDR1 is SGHRS, CDR2 YFSETQ, per germline. The CDR3 loop spans 13 amino acids. The V segment lost 7 bases and the J segment 3 bases; nucleotides outside the gene matches: 5.